The rows below give T cell receptor beta chains drawn from one sample of a study of T cells in localized non-small cell lung cancer. Using immunoSEQ multiplex PCR, the repertoire was profiled, and TCRdb retains in-frame clones only, with some absent. Among about 83,000 clones, approximately 80% were seen once, and the ten largest hold 8% to 10%. The material sequenced was peripheral blood, taken before any cancer treatment. Receptor source: a female donor older than 55 with stage I lung adenocarcinoma. CDR3s include the opening cysteine and the closing phenylalanine or tryptophan. The order of the fields is clone size, V gene, D gene, J gene, CDR3 DNA, CDR3 protein. D genes are given only for firm matches. Where a row states a size, it is once, few, many or the class of an expanded clone; other rows omit it.

once	TRBV6-4	TRBD2	TRBJ2-1	TGTGCCAGCAGTCCGACTCCTAGCGGGGGCCTCCCAAATGAGCAGTTCTTC	CASSPTPSGGLPNEQFF
-	TRBV6-5	TRBD2	TRBJ2-7	TGTGCCAGCAGTTCTCCTAGCGGGAGGGGATACGAGCAGTACTTC	CASSSPSGRGYEQYF
-	TRBV5-1	-	TRBJ2-1	TGCGCCAGCAGCTTGGGCGGGACGGATGGGTCTGATGAGCAGTTCTTC	CASSLGGTDGSDEQFF
-	TRBV28	TRBD2	TRBJ2-6	TGTGCCAGCAGTATACGTGGACTAGCGGGAGCCGGGGCCAACGTCCTGACTTTC	CASSIRGLAGAGANVLTF
-	TRBV7-6	-	TRBJ2-3	TGTGCCAGCAGCTTATTGGCTAGGACCATCACAGATACGCAGTATTTT	CASSLLARTITDTQYF
-	TRBV7-9	TRBD2	TRBJ2-3	TGTGCCAGCAAGGGACTAGCTACAGATACGCAGTATTTT	CASKGLATDTQYF
-	TRBV28	-	TRBJ1-2	TGTGCCACCGGGGGAAGGGTTTATGGCTACACCTTC	CATGGRVYGYTF
-	TRBV10-3	-	TRBJ2-3	TGTGCCATCAGGATGGGAGCTACGCAGTATTTT	CAIRMGATQYF
-	TRBV6-4	-	TRBJ1-2	TGTGCCAGCAGTGGCGGCTATGGCTACACCTTC	CASSGGYGYTF
-	TRBV9	TRBD1	TRBJ2-3	TGTGCCAGCACCCAGGGGGTCGACATCACAGATACGCAGTATTTT	CASTQGVDITDTQYF
-	TRBV19	-	TRBJ2-7	TGTGCCAGTAGTCGGACGGCCACCTACGAGCAGTACTTC	CASSRTATYEQYF
once	TRBV2	-	TRBJ1-5	TGTGCCAGCAGTGAAATCCGACGGGGGATGCCCCAGCATTTT	CASSEIRRGMPQHF
-	TRBV7-8	TRBD2	TRBJ2-2	TGTGCCAGTCTAGCGGCTCCGAACACCGGGGAGCTGTTTTTT	CASLAAPNTGELFF
-	TRBV2	-	TRBJ2-1	TGTGCCAGCAGTGAAAGTCAGGGCTCCTACAATGAGCAGTTCTTC	CASSESQGSYNEQFF
-	TRBV5-1	TRBD2	TRBJ2-2	TGCGCCAGCAGCTCCGGGAGGCCCGGGGAGCTGTTTTTT	CASSSGRPGELFF
-	TRBV7-2	TRBD2	TRBJ2-1	TGTGCCAGCAGCCCAGGCGGGAGGGGTTTCAGTGAGCAGTTCTTC	CASSPGGRGFSEQFF
-	TRBV25-1	-	TRBJ2-5	TGTGCCAGCACCAAATTCGGGGGATTAGGGGAAGAGACCCAGTACTTC	CASTKFGGLGEETQYF
-	TRBV5-1	TRBD1	TRBJ1-4	TGCGCCAGCAGATCCGGACAGGGGGTTTATGAAAAACTGTTTTTT	CASRSGQGVYEKLFF
-	TRBV10-2	-	TRBJ1-1	TGCGCCAGCAGGGGCTCCGAACAGAACACTGAAGCTTTCTTT	CASRGSEQNTEAFF
-	TRBV6-1	TRBD1	TRBJ1-2	TGTGCCAGCAGGGGACAGGATGGCCCTAAGGGCTACACCTTC	CASRGQDGPKGYTF
-	TRBV19	-	TRBJ1-2	TGTGCCAGTAGGGGGGGAGATGGCTACACCTTC	CASRGGDGYTF
-	TRBV6-1	TRBD1	TRBJ1-2	TGTGCCAGCAGTGAAACCGGGACAGGTGGGAGCTATGGCTACACCTTC	CASSETGTGGSYGYTF
-	TRBV7-2	-	TRBJ1-1	TGTGCCAGCAGCTTAGCCGTGGCGGTGAACACTGAAGCTTTCTTT	CASSLAVAVNTEAFF
-	TRBV27	-	TRBJ1-3	TGTGCCAGCAGTTTAGAGAAAGGGCGACCGGGAAACACCATATATTTT	CASSLEKGRPGNTIYF
-	TRBV5-1	TRBD2	TRBJ2-3	TGCGCCAGCGGAATCACTAGCGGCACAGATACGCAGTATTTT	CASGITSGTDTQYF
few	TRBV4-3	-	TRBJ1-1	TGCGCCAGCAGCCAAGATTGGGTAGACCGTAACACTGAAGCTTTCTTT	CASSQDWVDRNTEAFF
-	TRBV27	TRBD1	TRBJ2-7	TGTGCCAGCAGCCCGAGACAGGGGATGGTAGGCGGAACCTCCTACGAGCAGTACTTC	CASSPRQGMVGGTSYEQYF
few	TRBV5-1	TRBD2	TRBJ2-5	TGCGCCAGCAGCTTTGGTAGCGGGGCGTACCAAGAGACCCAGTACTTC	CASSFGSGAYQETQYF
-	TRBV11-2	TRBD1	TRBJ2-2	TGTGCCAGCAGCTTAGCAGGACAGGGGGTCACCGGGGAGCTGTTTTTT	CASSLAGQGVTGELFF
-	TRBV7-2	-	TRBJ1-3	TGTGCCAGCAGCGTCGACCCAGGACGCCCTGGAAACACCATATATTTT	CASSVDPGRPGNTIYF
-	TRBV19	-	TRBJ2-7	TGTGCCAGTAGTATAGGTTGGAGGGACGAGCAGTACTTC	CASSIGWRDEQYF
once	TRBV28	-	TRBJ2-7	TGTGCCAGCAGTTTACAGGGGTACGAGCAGTACTTC	CASSLQGYEQYF
-	TRBV5-4	TRBD1	TRBJ1-5	TGTGCCAGCAGCTGTGCCGCGGGACAGTCTGCCTTCTATAGCAATCAGCCCCAGCATTTT	CASSCAAGQSAFYSNQPQHF
-	TRBV7-8	-	TRBJ1-3	TGTGCCAGCAGCTTGGACGGAACCTCTGGAAACACCATATATTTT	CASSLDGTSGNTIYF
-	TRBV10-3	-	TRBJ1-2	TGTGCCATCAGGACGACAGTGTTGGAGTATGGCTACACCTTC	CAIRTTVLEYGYTF
-	TRBV6-5	-	TRBJ2-1	TGTGCCAGCAGGAGGGGAGCCTACAATGAGCAGTTCTTC	CASRRGAYNEQFF
-	TRBV19	-	TRBJ2-7	TGTGCCAGTAGTATAGGGACGGACAATTGGGACGAGCAGTACTTC	CASSIGTDNWDEQYF
-	TRBV7-9	-	TRBJ1-1	TGTGCCAGCAGCTTAAGTGCGTCGGGCACTGAAGCTTTCTTT	CASSLSASGTEAFF
-	TRBV10-1	-	TRBJ1-1	TGCGCCAGCAGAGGAACACGCAAATTGGGGATGAACACTGAAGCTTTCTTT	CASRGTRKLGMNTEAFF
few	TRBV29-1	-	TRBJ2-5	TGCAGCGTTGCCCCCAAATTGCGCCAAGAGACCCAGTACTTC	CSVAPKLRQETQYF
-	TRBV6-5	-	TRBJ2-2	TGTGCCAGCAGTTACTCCGGGCTTCTACTCACCGGGGAGCTGTTTTTT	CASSYSGLLLTGELFF
-	TRBV12-5	TRBD1	TRBJ1-2	TGTGCTAGTGGTCTCGCCCCAGGGGGCCACGGCTACACCTTC	CASGLAPGGHGYTF